This T cell receptor beta chain was identified during a study of blood T cell repertoires in COVID-19. Study summary: The United States, Italy and Spain provided the acute and convalescent COVID-19 samples.

Those enrolled, adults aged about 18 to 95 years, came from 20 to 25 US areas. Researchers sorted participants into cohorts using their self-reported clinical history. The method was immunoSEQ multiplex PCR; TCRdb's version includes in-frame clones alone and lacks a portion of them. This table has about 140,000 clones, roughly 81% appearing once. The CDR3 contains 14 residues. Germline assignment: CDR1 SGHAT and CDR2 FQNNGV. Trimming removed 1 base from V and 1 base from J, with 7 bases in between. This clonotype was sampled from a woman aged 45 to 65 with acute COVID-19. Material: PBMCs or T cells enriched from blood (not recorded which). The chain links TRBV11-2 to TRBJ1-1; D is ambiguous. CDR3 sequence: CASSLGQANTEAFF. DNA for the CDR3: TGTGCCAGCAGCTTAGGTCAGGCGAACACTGAAGCTTTCTTT.